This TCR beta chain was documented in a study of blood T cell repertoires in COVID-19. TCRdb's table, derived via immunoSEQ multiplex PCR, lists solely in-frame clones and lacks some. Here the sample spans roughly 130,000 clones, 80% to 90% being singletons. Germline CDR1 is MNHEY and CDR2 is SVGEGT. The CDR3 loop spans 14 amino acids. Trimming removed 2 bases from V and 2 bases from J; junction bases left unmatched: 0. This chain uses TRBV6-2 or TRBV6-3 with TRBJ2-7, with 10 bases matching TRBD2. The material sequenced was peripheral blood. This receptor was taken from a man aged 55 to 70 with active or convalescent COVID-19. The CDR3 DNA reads TGTGCCAGCAGTTACGGGACTAGCGCCTACGAGCAGTACTTC. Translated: CASSYGTSAYEQYF.